Described below is a single TCR beta chain sequence and its context. Its target is not known. This sample was included in a study of OX40 agonist ivuxolimab in advanced cancers. Across the study: Those enrolled were roughly 85% male, with a mean age of 60 years and ages from about 20 to 79. General study points: CD8+ T cells showed, on average, more clonal expansion than CD4+ cells.

The V end was cut by 1 base, the J end by 3 bases, with 10 bases between. The germline V gene encodes CDR1 SGHDT and CDR2 YYEEEE. The CDR3 runs 14 residues. Assay: immunoSEQ multiplex PCR; the TCRdb copy retains only in-frame clones and omits some. Among roughly 61,000 clones listed, nearly 90% were seen once. Sequenced here: CD4+ or CD8+ T cells sorted from blood, sampled in a trial of the OX40 agonist ivuxolimab. The chain links TRBV5-6 to TRBJ1-2; tentative D call: TRBD1 (6 bases). This sequence originates from an adult with an advanced solid tumor such as melanoma, head and neck, liver or kidney cancer. CDR3: CASSLFAGDYGYTF. Written as DNA, the CDR3 is TGTGCCAGCAGCTTGTTTGCAGGGGACTATGGCTACACCTTC.